A selection of T cell receptor beta chains follows, all from one sample in a study of blood T cells in healthy people across ages. One entry per CDR3 protein, called by TCRdb with MiXCR from the 5' RACE reads. This table holds 1.5 million to 2 million distinct CDR3 sequences, about 32% found once. Sequencing was performed on blood. The receptors derive from a woman aged 30 to 39 in good health. Both conserved end residues are part of each CDR3. D genes are given only for firm matches. Rows give clone size only sometimes, using once, few, many, or a class for an expanded clone.

cdr3_aa,cdr3_nt,j_call,d_call,v_call,clone_size
CASNYQGDSLTDTQYF,TGTGCCAGCAACTACCAGGGGGACAGCCTCACAGATACGCAGTATTTT,TRBJ2-3,TRBD1,TRBV25-1,many
CASSQDAAGRLGVYGYTF,TGTGCCAGCAGCCAAGACGCGGCGGGCAGGCTCGGGGTATATGGCTACACCTTC,TRBJ1-2,NA,TRBV3-1,few
CANSELRTDTQYF,TGTGCCAACAGTGAACTCCGCACAGATACGCAGTATTTT,TRBJ2-3,NA,TRBV2,NA
CASSLVAGGRYNEQFF,TGTGCCAGCAGCTTAGTGGCGGGGGGCCGATACAATGAGCAGTTCTTC,TRBJ2-1,TRBD2,TRBV7-6,few
CASSSRLVGTDTQYF,TGTGCCAGCAGCTCCCGACTAGTTGGCACAGATACGCAGTATTTT,TRBJ2-3,NA,TRBV7-9,NA
CASSPAGRLSNEQFF,TGCGCCAGCAGCCCCGCGGGACGGCTCTCCAATGAGCAGTTCTTC,TRBJ2-1,NA,TRBV5-1,few
CASRAAASTDTQYF,TGTGCCAGCAGGGCGGCAGCTAGCACAGATACGCAGTATTTT,TRBJ2-3,NA,TRBV2,few
CSARGAGSNYGYTF,TGCAGTGCTAGAGGGGCAGGGTCTAACTATGGCTACACCTTC,TRBJ1-2,NA,TRBV20-1,few
CSARGPGQVGFLYGYTF,TGCAGTGCTAGAGGCCCCGGGCAGGTGGGGTTCTTGTATGGCTACACCTTC,TRBJ1-2,NA,TRBV20-1,NA
CASSLDAGLHEQYF,TGTGCCAGCAGCTTAGATGCGGGTCTCCACGAGCAGTACTTC,TRBJ2-7,NA,TRBV7-9,many
CASSPSGLAINEQFF,TGTGCCAGCAGCCCCTCGGGACTAGCTATTAATGAGCAGTTCTTC,TRBJ2-1,TRBD2,TRBV9,NA
CASSQFDTGELFF,TGTGCCAGCAGCCAATTTGACACCGGGGAGCTGTTTTTT,TRBJ2-2,NA,TRBV3-1,NA
CSARVGAAVIEQYF,TGCAGTGCTAGAGTCGGGGCCGCGGTTATCGAGCAGTACTTC,TRBJ2-7,NA,TRBV20-1,few
CSVVRGAYEQYF,TGCAGCGTTGTCAGGGGGGCCTACGAGCAGTACTTC,TRBJ2-7,NA,TRBV29-1,many
CASSLGVTESYEQYF,TGCGCCAGCAGCTTGGGGGTTACAGAGTCCTACGAGCAGTACTTC,TRBJ2-7,NA,TRBV5-1,NA
CATGRRQGNEQFF,TGTGCCACCGGCAGGAGACAGGGGAATGAGCAGTTCTTC,TRBJ2-1,TRBD1,TRBV3-1,NA
CSVEREVGWVGDTQYF,TGCAGCGTTGAACGGGAGGTAGGGTGGGTAGGAGATACGCAGTATTTT,TRBJ2-3,TRBD2,TRBV29-1,NA
CASSLAAGLVYNEQFF,TGCGCCAGCAGCTTGGCCGCCGGACTAGTATACAATGAGCAGTTCTTC,TRBJ2-1,TRBD2,TRBV5-1,NA
CASSLRSGSGTGELFF,TGTGCCAGCAGTTTACGCAGTGGCTCTGGGACCGGGGAGCTGTTTTTT,TRBJ2-2,NA,TRBV27,NA
CAISEILAGGPGEQFF,TGTGCCATCAGTGAGATCCTAGCGGGAGGGCCGGGTGAGCAGTTCTTC,TRBJ2-1,TRBD2,TRBV10-3,few
CASSRTSGSIADTQYF,TGTGCCAGCAGCCGGACTAGCGGGAGTATCGCAGATACGCAGTATTTT,TRBJ2-3,TRBD2,TRBV12-3/TRBV12-4,few
CASSSGSPGANVLTF,TGTGCCAGCAGTTCTGGCAGCCCTGGGGCCAACGTCCTGACTTTC,TRBJ2-6,NA,TRBV6-5,few
CASSLQAVDTIYF,TGTGCCAGCAGCCTCCAAGCGGTGGACACCATATATTTT,TRBJ1-3,NA,TRBV4-2,NA
CTSRPGTLSYEQYF,TGTACCTCTCGCCCGGGTACCCTCTCCTACGAGCAGTACTTC,TRBJ2-7,NA,TRBV30,NA
CASSEALTGGRETQYF,TGCGCCAGCAGTGAGGCCCTTACAGGGGGCCGAGAGACCCAGTACTTC,TRBJ2-5,TRBD1,TRBV10-1,NA
CSVALSWETQYF,TGCAGCGTTGCCCTATCCTGGGAGACCCAGTACTTC,TRBJ2-5,NA,TRBV29-1,many
CASSEARVYGYTF,TGTGCCAGCAGTGAAGCCAGGGTATATGGCTACACCTTC,TRBJ1-2,NA,TRBV2,once
CASSQDGAGTYNEQFF,TGCGCCAGCAGCCAAGATGGGGCAGGAACGTACAATGAGCAGTTCTTC,TRBJ2-1,NA,TRBV4-1,many
CASSPGLLVEQYF,TGTGCCAGCTCACCCGGACTGCTTGTCGAGCAGTACTTC,TRBJ2-7,NA,TRBV18,few
CATSWGTGPYEQYF,TGTGCCACCAGCTGGGGGACAGGACCCTACGAGCAGTACTTC,TRBJ2-7,TRBD1,TRBV5-5,few
CSAREAGGSTDTQYF,TGCAGTGCTAGAGAAGCGGGAGGAAGCACAGATACGCAGTATTTT,TRBJ2-3,TRBD2,TRBV20-1,NA
CATSRVEGYEQFF,TGTGCCACCAGTCGGGTAGAGGGTTATGAGCAGTTCTTC,TRBJ2-1,NA,TRBV24-1,few
CSAWKGETQYF,TGCAGTGCTTGGAAGGGCGAGACCCAGTACTTC,TRBJ2-5,NA,TRBV20-1,few
CSVVGGQNTEAFF,TGCAGCGTTGTAGGAGGACAGAACACTGAAGCTTTCTTT,TRBJ1-1,NA,TRBV29-1,NA
CASSVDGGSGVDEKLFF,TGTGCCAGCAGCGTAGACGGGGGCTCGGGCGTGGACGAAAAACTGTTTTTT,TRBJ1-4,NA,TRBV9,few
CASSRDVWEGLFF,TGTGCCAGCAGTAGGGACGTCTGGGAGGGACTGTTTTTT,TRBJ1-4,NA,TRBV11-2,NA
CASSPTGETYNEQFF,TGTGCCAGCTCACCAACGGGGGAGACCTACAATGAGCAGTTCTTC,TRBJ2-1,NA,TRBV18,NA
CASSVSLGRDTEAFF,TGCGCCAGCAGCGTTAGCCTAGGAAGGGACACTGAAGCTTTCTTT,TRBJ1-1,NA,TRBV5-1,NA
CSARKSGLNTEAFF,TGCAGTGCTAGAAAATCAGGACTGAACACTGAAGCTTTCTTT,TRBJ1-1,NA,TRBV20-1,few
CASSLSAGGGELFF,TGTGCCAGCAGTTTATCGGCGGGAGGCGGGGAGCTGTTTTTT,TRBJ2-2,TRBD2,TRBV27,few
CASSLTTLRGGSNAFF,TGTGCCAGCAGCTTAACTACATTAAGAGGGGGGAGTAACGCTTTCTTT,TRBJ1-1,NA,TRBV11-1,NA
CASSYGVSDQETQYF,TGTGCCAGCAGCTATGGGGTATCAGACCAAGAGACCCAGTACTTC,TRBJ2-5,NA,TRBV7-9,NA
CASSFSTTTGNGYTF,TGTGCCAGCAGTTTTTCTACTACGACAGGGAATGGCTACACCTTC,TRBJ1-2,TRBD1,TRBV7-9,few
CAISEKFRDSGNTIYF,TGTGCCATCAGTGAGAAATTTCGGGACAGTGGAAACACCATATATTTT,TRBJ1-3,TRBD1,TRBV10-3,few
CSAPSGRGETQYF,TGCAGTGCCCCGAGCGGGAGGGGGGAGACCCAGTACTTC,TRBJ2-5,TRBD2,TRBV20-1,few